One sample yielded the 9 T cell receptor beta chains listed below, sequenced in a study of early stage breast cancer tumors. Sequencing was performed with immunoSEQ multiplex PCR; in TCRdb, only in-frame clones are kept and a portion is missing. The sample has roughly 14,000 clones, approximately 84% seen once; the top ten hold 4.9%. The sequencing input was normal breast tissue next to the tumor. These receptors came from a person in their thirties with breast cancer.

This chain joins TRBV25-1 and TRBJ2-1; 8 bases line up with TRBD2. The CDR3 contains 15 residues. Germline loops: CDR1 MGHDK, CDR2 SYGVNS. J lost 8 bases, V lost 3 bases, and 9 bases had no gene match. CDR3 DNA: TGTGCCAGCAGTGACTCGGGGGGGGGTAGCGATGAGCAGTTCTTC. It encodes CASSDSGGGSDEQFF.

The V and J genes are TRBV2 and TRBJ1-2; D gene unclear. Germline CDR1 SNHLY, CDR2 FYNNEI. V lost 3 bases and J lost 5, with 10 bases in between. The CDR3 has 13 amino acids. In DNA form, the CDR3 reads TGTGCCAGCAGTGAGGGGTATAGGTATGGCTACACCTTC. Amino acids: CASSEGYRYGYTF.

The rearrangement uses TRBV1 and TRBJ2-1; the tabulated D call, TRBD1, remains unverified against the DNA. TRBV1 has pseudogene status. The CDR3 contains 14 residues. The DNA of the CDR3 is TGCACCGTATACCCGGGACAGACCCCCAATGAGCAGTTCTTC. It encodes CTVYPGQTPNEQFF.

CDR3 amino acids: CASSTQPSTGDEQYF. The CDR3 DNA is TGTGCCAGTAGTACCCAACCTTCGACAGGGGACGAGCAGTACTTC. This chain links TRBV19 with TRBJ2-7, with 8 bases matching TRBD1. This CDR3 region has 15 residues. Germline assignment: CDR1 LNHDA and CDR2 SQIVND (reference sequence). V was pared by 4 bases and J by 5 bases, with 10 bases of the junction left unmatched.

The chain links TRBV27 to TRBJ2-4, with TRBD2 identical over 10 bases. Germline CDR1 and CDR2: MNHEY and SMNVEV (reference sequence). The CDR3 runs to 14 residues. J gave up 8 bases and V 6 bases, and 7 bases lay outside the gene matches. The CDR3 spells CASSPKAGGYIQYF. The CDR3 bases are TGTGCCAGCAGCCCAAAAGCGGGAGGGTACATTCAGTACTTC.

CDR3 in DNA: TGTGCCATCAGTCCCCAGGCAGGGGACGAAAAACTGTTTTTT. Translating it yields CAISPQAGDEKLFF. This chain connects TRBV10-3 to TRBJ1-4; D is possibly TRBD1 (6 bases). Germline CDR1 and CDR2: ENHRY and SYGVKD. The CDR3 is made up of 14 amino acids. Trimming stripped 5 bases from V and 8 bases from J, with 15 bases between.

The rearrangement links TRBV19 to TRBJ2-2; a weak D match, TRBD2 (5 bases). V was pared by 3 bases and J by 5 bases, with 16 bases between. The CDR3 has 16 amino acids. Germline V CDR1 and CDR2: LNHDA, SQIVND (reference sequence). The CDR3 is CASSISASGATGELFF. DNA of the CDR3: TGTGCCAGTAGTATCTCGGCGAGCGGAGCTACCGGGGAGCTGTTTTTT.

This clone appeared once. The gene calls are TRBV7-2 and TRBJ2-5; D perhaps matches TRBD2 (6 bases). The CDR3 is made up of 14 amino acids. In germline, CDR1 is SGHTA, CDR2 FQGNSA. Trimming stripped 1 base from V and 5 bases from J, with 11 bases between. This chain's CDR3 is CASSLGLGVETQYF. The CDR3 coding sequence is TGTGCCAGCAGCTTAGGACTAGGGGTGGAGACCCAGTACTTC. Variable domain in full (rest from reference TRBV7-2 and TRBJ2-5): GAGVSQSPSNKVTEKGKDVELRCDPISGHTALYWYRQSLGQGLEFLIYFQGNSAPDKSGLPSDRFSAERTGGSVSTLTIQRTQQEDSAVYLCASSLGLGVETQYFGPGTRLLVL.

The gene calls are TRBV27 and TRBJ2-1; D call uncertain. CDR1 MNHEY and CDR2 SMNVEV come from the germline V gene (reference sequence). CDR3 size: 13 residues. The V and J ends lost 5 bases and 6 bases respectively, with 11 bases between them. The CDR3 DNA is TGTGCCAGCAGTCCCCGTACTGGCAATGAGCAGTTCTTC. Protein: CASSPRTGNEQFF.